The source of this T cell receptor beta chain is a study of blood T cell repertoires in COVID-19. Study summary: COVID-19 samples, acute and convalescent, were from the United States, Italy and Spain. The analysed material was cDNA or gDNA that came from T cells, B-cell-depleted T cells, or PBMCs.

In the original workflow: For nucleated cells, counts were estimated from reference gene primer amplification. Method: immunoSEQ multiplex PCR; TCRdb's copy keeps in-frame clones and lacks some. V and J calls and clone size are those listed in that table; D and trimming were worked out from the DNA. The sample lists 300,000 or so clones; 70% to 90% were seen once. Germline V CDR1 and CDR2: LNHNV, YYDKDF (reference sequence). The CDR3 has 18 residues. V was pared by 0 bases and J by 0 bases, with 17 bases between. The sample comprised peripheral blood. This receptor was obtained from a woman between 50 and 59 years old with active or convalescent COVID-19. The chain uses TRBV15 and TRBJ1-1, with TRBD1 as a possible D gene (5 bases). The CDR3 loop reads CATSRDVPRRQMNTEAFF. Here the CDR3 DNA reads TGTGCCACCAGCAGAGATGTCCCCCGGAGACAGATGAACACTGAAGCTTTCTTT.